The 29 T cell receptor beta chains in this list originate from one sample, sequenced in a study of T cell responses to AZD1222 COVID-19 vaccine. Produced via immunoSEQ multiplex PCR; TCRdb's table is partial and in-frame only. The top ten hold 2.5% to 3% of the sample, which has 95,000 to 150,000 clones, roughly 87% seen once. Sequences were derived from peripheral blood, sampled 28 days after the second AZD1222 dose. The receptor source for this set is an adult who received the AZD1222 COVID-19 vaccine.

The chain recombines TRBV2 with TRBJ1-5; D perhaps matches TRBD1 (6 bases). The CDR3 is made up of 16 amino acids. Germline CDR1 reads SNHLY; CDR2 reads FYNNEI. Trimming took 6 bases from V and 6 from J, leaving 21 bases between them. The CDR3 protein is CASSEPPGGIGQPQHF. CDR3 sequence (DNA): TGTGCCAGCAGCGAACCTCCGGGGGGCATAGGTCAGCCCCAGCATTTT. The complete variable domain, with remaining parts taken from reference TRBV2 and TRBJ1-5, reads EPEVTQTPSHQVTQMGQEVILRCVPISNHLYFYWYRQILGQKVEFLVSFYNNEISEKSEIFDDQFSVERPDGSNFTLKIRSTKLEDSAMYFCASSEPPGGIGQPQHFGDGTRLSIL.

This rearrangement joins TRBV6-2 or TRBV6-3 to TRBJ1-6; maybe TRBD1 (5 bases). V was trimmed by 0 bases and J by 7 bases, leaving 13 bases between them. Germline V CDR1 and CDR2: MNHEY, SVGEGT. This CDR3 is 16 amino acids long. This CDR3 is CASSYSPGQRNSPLHF. The CDR3 region has the DNA TGTGCCAGCAGTTACTCGCCGGGGCAGAGGAATTCACCCCTCCACTTT.

This chain links TRBV7-2 with TRBJ2-1; either TRBD1 or TRBD2 may fit D (5 bases each). This CDR3 contains 18 residues. Per the germline V gene, CDR1 is SGHTA and CDR2 is FQGNSA. The V end lost 1 base, the J end lost 0 bases, and 16 bases lay between the germline ends. The CDR3 protein is CASSLVPTRGSSYNEQFF. The CDR3 coding sequence is TGTGCCAGCAGCTTAGTCCCCACTAGGGGAAGCTCCTACAATGAGCAGTTCTTC.

The V and J genes are TRBV19 and TRBJ1-4; D might be TRBD1 (5 bases). The CDR3 loop spans 14 amino acids. Trimming pared 7 bases from V and 5 bases from J, leaving 14 bases between. The germline CDR1 and CDR2 sequences are LNHDA and SQIVND (reference sequence). The CDR3 reads CASTLQGGNEKLFF. CDR3 DNA sequence: TGTGCCAGTACACTTCAGGGAGGGAATGAAAAACTGTTTTTT.

The gene calls are TRBV19 and TRBJ1-5; D might be TRBD1 (5 bases). V dropped 7 bases and J dropped 3 bases, with 16 bases sitting between them. Germline V gene lookup returns CDR1 LNHDA and CDR2 SQIVND (reference sequence). There are 15 residues in the CDR3. CDR3 sequence reads: CASTRDAADNQPQHF. The DNA of the CDR3 is TGTGCCAGTACTCGGGACGCAGCAGACAATCAGCCCCAGCATTTT.

V usage is TRBV25-1 and J usage is TRBJ2-1, with TRBD1 matching 8 bases. The junction had 4 bases not matched to a gene; V was cut back by 3 bases and J by 3 bases. Germline assignment: CDR1 MGHDK and CDR2 SYGVNS. This CDR3 is built from 15 residues. For the CDR3, the DNA is TGTGCCAGCAGTGAGGGACAGGTACTCTACAATGAGCAGTTCTTC. Amino acids: CASSEGQVLYNEQFF.

This chain links TRBV28 with TRBJ1-6; D gene unclear. CDR1 MDHEN and CDR2 SYDVKM come from the germline V gene. CDR3 length: 16 amino acids. V was shortened by 4 bases and J by 0 bases, with 10 bases between the two germline ends. The CDR3 spells CASSSGRDSYNSPLHF. The CDR3 DNA follows: TGTGCCAGCAGTTCGGGTCGAGACTCCTATAATTCACCCCTCCACTTT.

This clone has only a few counts. V and J are TRBV19 and TRBJ1-5; D gene ambiguous. Germline-derived CDR1 and CDR2 are LNHDA and SQIVND (reference sequence). Trimming left V 3 bases short and J 5 bases short, with 8 bases between. The CDR3 loop spans 13 amino acids. The CDR3 nucleotides are TGTGCCAGTAGTATGTACGGGGATCAGCCCCAGCATTTT. Protein sequence: CASSMYGDQPQHF.

V gene TRBV6-1 combines with J gene TRBJ1-4; 9 bases are shared with TRBD1. The length of the CDR3 is 17 residues. Trimming took 3 bases from V and 1 from J; bases not matched to a gene: 6. Germline V CDR1 and CDR2: MNHNS, SASEGT. CDR3 DNA sequence: TGTGCCAGCAGTGACAGAGGGACAGGGTTAACTAATGAAAAACTGTTTTTT. Residues: CASSDRGTGLTNEKLFF.

The rearrangement uses TRBV6-5 and TRBJ1-4; 7 nucleotides match TRBD1. The CDR3 is made up of 14 amino acids. With 6 bases clipped from V and 5 bases from J, the junction kept 6 bases outside the gene matches. Germline assignment: CDR1 MNHEY and CDR2 SVGAGI. CDR3 in DNA: TGTGCCAGCAGCGCCACAGGGGTCAATGAAAAACTGTTTTTT. It encodes CASSATGVNEKLFF.

This chain connects TRBV6-1 to TRBJ1-4; D gene ambiguous. V gave up 3 bases and J gave up 6 bases, with 14 bases separating them. The V gene's germline CDR1 is MNHNS and CDR2 SASEGT. The CDR3 runs 15 residues. The chain's CDR3 is CASSDLSSGYEKLFF. The DNA of the CDR3 is TGTGCCAGCAGTGACCTTTCGAGTGGTTATGAAAAACTGTTTTTT.

This sequence joins TRBV7-2 and TRBJ1-5; possibly TRBD1 for D (5 bases). CDR1 SGHTA and CDR2 FQGNSA come from the germline V gene. CDR3 length equals 15 residues. V lost 7 bases to trimming and J lost 2 bases, with 15 bases between them. The CDR3 coding sequence is TGTGCCAGCAACCCTGGGGCTTTGGGCAATCAGCCCCAGCATTTT. Residues: CASNPGALGNQPQHF. Combining the CDR3 with reference TRBV7-2 and TRBJ1-5 gives the whole variable domain GAGVSQSPSNKVTEKGKDVELRCDPISGHTALYWYRQSLGQGLEFLIYFQGNSAPDKSGLPSDRFSAERTGGSVSTLTIQRTQQEDSAVYLCASNPGALGNQPQHFGDGTRLSIL.

The CDR3 protein is CAWTKDLNTEAFF. The CDR3 nucleotides read TGTGCCTGGACCAAGGACCTGAACACTGAAGCTTTCTTT. The chain carries TRBV30 and TRBJ1-1; D gene uncertain. Germline values: CDR1 GTSNPN, CDR2 SVGIG (reference sequence). V was trimmed by 4 bases and J by 0 bases, leaving 9 bases between them. This CDR3 has 13 amino acids. Drawing the rest from reference TRBV30 and TRBJ1-1, the complete variable domain is SQTIHQWPATLVQPVGSPLSLECTVEGTSNPNLYWYRQAAGRGLQLLFYSVGIGQISSEVPQNLSASRPQDRQFILSSKKLLLSDSGFYLCAWTKDLNTEAFFGQGTRLTVV.

J is TRBJ1-1 and V is TRBV10-3; possible D gene TRBD1, 5 bases. V lost 7 bases and J 7 bases, leaving 13 bases between the germline ends. Germline assignment: CDR1 ENHRY and CDR2 SYGVKD. CDR3 length equals 12 residues. CDR3 in amino acids: CAIKQDENEAFF. The CDR3 DNA reads as TGTGCCATCAAACAGGACGAAAATGAAGCTTTCTTT.

This chain connects TRBV7-9 to TRBJ2-2; the match to TRBD1 covers 9 bases. The CDR3 runs to 16 residues. Germline CDR1 and CDR2: SEHNR and FQNEAQ (reference sequence). V gave up 6 bases and J gave up 3 bases; unmatched junction bases: 8. The CDR3 nucleotides are TGTGCCAGCAGTACCGGGACAGGGTTTTACACCGGGGAGCTGTTTTTT. As protein: CASSTGTGFYTGELFF.

The chain joins TRBV7-2 to TRBJ1-5; D is unclear. V was trimmed by 1 base and J by 2 bases, leaving 12 bases between them. Germline CDR1 is SGHTA and CDR2 is FQGNSA. This CDR3 is built from 16 residues. The CDR3 reads CASSLVWGAGNQPQHF. CDR3 sequence (DNA): TGTGCCAGCAGCTTAGTTTGGGGAGCGGGCAATCAGCCCCAGCATTTT.

The chain couples TRBV2 to TRBJ1-6; D possibly corresponds to TRBD1 (5 bases). Germline CDR1 SNHLY, CDR2 FYNNEI. The CDR3 is 15 residues long. V was clipped by 1 base and J by 7 bases, with 11 bases between them. The chain's CDR3 is CASSEDGTANSPLHF. CDR3 nucleotide sequence: TGTGCCAGCAGTGAAGACGGGACGGCAAATTCACCCCTCCACTTT.

V and J are TRBV6-5 and TRBJ2-6; D gene uncertain. The CDR3 covers 15 residues. Trimming stripped 6 bases from V and 1 base from J, with 10 bases between. Germline loops: CDR1 MNHEY, CDR2 SVGAGI. The CDR3, as DNA: TGTGCCAGCAGAGACCCAGGTTCTGGGGCCAACGTCCTGACTTTC. As protein: CASRDPGSGANVLTF.

The V call is TRBV5-6, the J call TRBJ1-5, with D perhaps TRBD1 (6 bases). CDR3 length: 15 amino acids. CDR1 is SGHDT and CDR2 is YYEEEE in the germline V gene. With 1 base removed from V and 6 bases from J, the gap between germline ends came to 14 bases. The CDR3 DNA follows: TGTGCCAGCAGCTTGCGGGCTACAGGGTCTCAGCCCCAGCATTTT. It specifies CASSLRATGSQPQHF.

The chain uses TRBV5-6 and TRBJ1-6; D call uncertain. Trimming shortened V by 1 base and J by 0 bases, and 8 bases separated the two germline ends. Per germline, CDR1 SGHDT and CDR2 YYEEEE. The CDR3 length is 16 residues. The CDR3 here is CASSLTDYSYNSPLHF. In DNA, the CDR3 is TGTGCCAGCAGCTTGACTGACTACTCCTATAATTCACCCCTCCACTTT.

J is TRBJ1-5 and V is TRBV6-6; a weak D match, TRBD1 (5 bases). This CDR3 region has 14 residues. With 2 bases removed from V and 6 bases from J, the gap between germline ends came to 11 bases. Germline assignment: CDR1 MNHNY and CDR2 SVGAGI (reference sequence). CDR3: CASSYGQGSQPQHF. CDR3 sequence (DNA): TGTGCCAGCAGTTACGGGCAGGGCAGTCAGCCCCAGCATTTT.

CDR3 loop: CASSIDPPAGGLFGTGELFF. CDR3 in DNA: TGTGCCAGTAGTATAGATCCCCCAGCGGGGGGGCTTTTCGGCACCGGGGAGCTGTTTTTT. The chain links TRBV19 to TRBJ2-2; TRBD2 aligns across 10 bases. The CDR3 length is 20 residues. Per germline, CDR1 LNHDA and CDR2 SQIVND (reference sequence). V dropped 0 bases and J dropped 4; count of bases not matched to a gene: 14.

The rearrangement uses TRBV4-1 and TRBJ1-1; D not certain. This CDR3 is 13 amino acids long. Germline loops: CDR1 MGHRA, CDR2 YSYEKL. V was shortened by 1 base and J by 3 bases, with 6 bases between the two germline ends. The CDR3 reads CASSQGLDTEAFF. The DNA for the CDR3 is TGCGCCAGCAGCCAAGGTCTAGACACTGAAGCTTTCTTT.

The V call is TRBV10-1, the J call TRBJ2-7; the D gene is possibly TRBD2 (7 bases). The CDR3 is made up of 17 amino acids. Trimming stripped 2 bases from V and 7 bases from J, with 24 bases between. The V gene's germline CDR1 is WNHNN and CDR2 SYGVQD (reference sequence). The chain's CDR3 is CASSEVGGGTNLREQYF. CDR3 DNA sequence: TGCGCCAGCAGTGAGGTGGGAGGGGGGACTAACCTTCGGGAGCAGTACTTC.

The chain carries TRBV18 and TRBJ2-7, with TRBD2 matching over 10 bases. The CDR3 length is 15 residues. The trim removed 4 bases at V and 4 bases at J, leaving 7 bases unmatched. Germline-derived CDR1 and CDR2 are KGHSH and LQKENI. The CDR3 region has the DNA TGTGCCAGCTCACAACCGACTAGCGGGTATTACGAGCAGTACTTC. This gives the protein CASSQPTSGYYEQYF.

This clone has more than one count but fewer than ten. The chain has TRBV7-2 and TRBJ1-3; D is unresolved. Trimming cost V 5 bases and J 0 bases, with 11 bases left between them. The germline V gene encodes CDR1 SGHTA and CDR2 FQGNSA. This CDR3 has 15 residues. The CDR3 DNA sequence: TGTGCCAGCAGCACCGGACGGCGCTCTGGAAACACCATATATTTT. Residues: CASSTGRRSGNTIYF. Full variable domain (remainder filled in from reference TRBV7-2 and TRBJ1-3): GAGVSQSPSNKVTEKGKDVELRCDPISGHTALYWYRQSLGQGLEFLIYFQGNSAPDKSGLPSDRFSAERTGGSVSTLTIQRTQQEDSAVYLCASSTGRRSGNTIYFGEGSWLTVV.

The rearrangement uses TRBV4-1 and TRBJ1-5; perhaps TRBD1 as D (6 bases). The CDR3 spans 15 residues. The V gene's germline CDR1 is MGHRA and CDR2 YSYEKL. V was shortened by 3 bases and J by 6 bases, with 15 bases between the two germline ends. This CDR3 reads CASSQGRGQGQPQHF. The CDR3 DNA is TGCGCCAGCAGCCAGGGACGGGGGCAGGGTCAGCCCCAGCATTTT.

The V call is TRBV19, the J call TRBJ2-2, with unresolved D. The V and J ends lost 5 bases and 3 bases respectively, with 22 bases between them. Germline V gives CDR1 LNHDA, CDR2 SQIVND (reference sequence). The CDR3 is 18 residues long. CDR3 sequence (DNA): TGTGCCAGTAGTCCGCTAGTTAGCAGGACCGAATACACCGGGGAGCTGTTTTTT. Translation gives CASSPLVSRTEYTGELFF.

This chain uses TRBV7-2 with TRBJ2-3, with 8 bases lining up with TRBD2. CDR3 length equals 17 residues. V was clipped by 5 bases and J by 3 bases; unmatched bases: 13. Germline V gives CDR1 SGHTA, CDR2 FQGNSA. The CDR3 region has the DNA TGTGCCAGCAGCCAAGAGGGCGGGGGGCGATCGACAGATACGCAGTATTTT. Its protein product is CASSQEGGGRSTDTQYF.